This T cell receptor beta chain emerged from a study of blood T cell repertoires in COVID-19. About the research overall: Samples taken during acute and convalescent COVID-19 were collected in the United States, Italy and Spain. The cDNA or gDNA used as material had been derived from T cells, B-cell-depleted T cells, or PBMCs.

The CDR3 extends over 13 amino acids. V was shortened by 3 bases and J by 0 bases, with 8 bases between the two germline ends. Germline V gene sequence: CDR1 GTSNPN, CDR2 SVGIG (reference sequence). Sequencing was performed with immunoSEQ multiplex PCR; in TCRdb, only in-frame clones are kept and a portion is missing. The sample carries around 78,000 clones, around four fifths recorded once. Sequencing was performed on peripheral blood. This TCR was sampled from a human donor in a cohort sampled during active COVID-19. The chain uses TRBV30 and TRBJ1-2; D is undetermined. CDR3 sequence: CAWSQEANYGYTF. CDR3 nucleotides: TGTGCCTGGAGCCAGGAGGCTAACTATGGCTACACCTTC.